The clone carrying this T cell receptor (beta chain) occurred a few times. Enrolment of Seattle patients took place during active infection, and they were followed longitudinally. This sample was included in a study of blood T cell repertoires in COVID-19. The wider study: COVID-19 samples from acute and convalescent phases originated in the United States, Italy and Spain. T cells, B-cell-depleted T cells, or PBMCs supplied cDNA or gDNA.

Study processing details: It was from reference gene primer amplification that nucleated cell counts were estimated. Assay: immunoSEQ multiplex PCR; the TCRdb copy retains only in-frame clones and omits some. V and J calls and clone size are as listed in that table; D and trimming were resolved from the DNA. This sample has some 250,000 clones, with 81% found just once. The CDR3 totals 13 residues. The receptor comes from a woman over 75 with COVID-19, enrolled during active disease. The sample taken for sequencing was peripheral blood. V gene TRBV1 combines with J gene TRBJ1-1; TRBD1, the table's D call, was not compared with the DNA. TRBV1 is assigned pseudogene status. In DNA, the CDR3 is TGCACCAGCGCCAGTAGAAGGGGGACTGAAGCTTTCTTT. Translated, it gives CTSASRRGTEAFF.